This T cell receptor (beta chain) was sequenced in a study of control samples from healthy donors and cancer patients. Some clones are missing from TCRdb's copy, which holds only in-frame ones; the method was immunoSEQ multiplex PCR. The table shows around 170,000 clones, with 85% to 95% occurring only once. V gave up 0 bases and J gave up 0 bases, with 7 bases separating them. Germline CDR1 is SGHKS and CDR2 is YYEKEE (reference sequence). This CDR3 has 14 residues. Only one count was recorded for this clone. The genes are TRBV5-5 and TRBJ2-7; TRBD1 might be the D (6 bases). The receptor was isolated from a man aged 25 to 40 in good health. The sample consisted of blood. As DNA, the CDR3 is TGTGCCAGCAGCTTGGACAGGGACTCCTACGAGCAGTACTTC. Encoded protein: CASSLDRDSYEQYF.